This T cell receptor (beta chain) was obtained from a study of beta chain features in type 1 diabetes. Study-wide findings and caveats: Patients with type 1 diabetes carried fewer insertions and had more deletions at their VDJ junctions.

Worth noting for this clone: Its antigen is undetermined.

TCRB transcripts that were expressed got sequenced, as all of the isolated RNA had been reverse transcribed. Only in-frame clones appear in the TCRdb table, and some are missing; sequencing was by immunoSEQ multiplex PCR. The table lists a few hundred thousand clones, about 29% of them singletons. This CDR3 has 13 residues. Losses at the gene ends were 4 bases for V and 4 bases for J; bases not matched to a gene: 4. Germline CDR1 reads SQVTM; CDR2 reads ANQGSEA. Researchers reported sorting CD4+ naive, central memory, regulatory and stem cell-like memory cells via CD45RO/CCR7/CD25/CD127/CD95/CD27. The V gene is TRBV29-1, the J gene TRBJ2-7; 10 bases fit TRBD2. This receptor was taken from a man aged 18 to 29 in good health. The sequencing sample was made of naive CD4+ T cells from blood. As DNA, the CDR3 is TGCAGCGTTGGGGGACTAGCGAAATACGAGCAGTACTTC. Its translation is CSVGGLAKYEQYF.